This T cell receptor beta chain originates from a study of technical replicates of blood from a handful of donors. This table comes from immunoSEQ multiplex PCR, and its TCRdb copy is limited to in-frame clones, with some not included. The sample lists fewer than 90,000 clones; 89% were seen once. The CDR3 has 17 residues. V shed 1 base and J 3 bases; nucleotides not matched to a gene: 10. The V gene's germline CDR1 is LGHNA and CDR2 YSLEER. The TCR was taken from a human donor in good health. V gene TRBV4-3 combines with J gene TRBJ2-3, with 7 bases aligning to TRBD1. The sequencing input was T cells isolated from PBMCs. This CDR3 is CASSQVAVGRGTDTQYF. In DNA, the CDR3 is TGCGCCAGCAGCCAAGTGGCGGTGGGCAGGGGGACAGATACGCAGTATTTT.